The source of this TCR beta chain is a study of T-cell memory formation after mild COVID-19 (dated by TCRdb to about 2021). Looking at the study overall: Most TCR sequence clusters were specific to one of the two donors. Two young, previously healthy adult volunteers made up the cohort, one male and one female. In two donors, T-cell clones that expanded and contracted after mild COVID-19 were tracked by sequencing TCRalpha and TCRbeta repertoires over time. Study-wide findings and limitations: Clones contracting from day 15 to 85 had balanced CD4/CD8 phenotypes, while a second wave expanding from day 15 to 37 was biased towards CD4+. Contracting CD4+ clones appeared mostly in the CM and EM memory subsets, whereas CD8+ clones were enriched in EMRA. Some responding clones were detected in pre-infection memory, suggesting pre-existing cross-reactive memory T cells joined the SARS-CoV-2 response. SARS-CoV-2 specificity was not confirmed for the second-wave clones peaking on day 37. The study covered only a couple of mild cases, and larger cohorts including severe cases with pre-infection samples were considered necessary.

Sequenced on an Illumina NovaSeq 6000. cDNA libraries for TCRalpha and TCRbeta were prepared by 5'RACE using constant-segment primers, with sample barcodes and unique molecular identifiers added. RNA was extracted from every sample with Trizol reagent. Library amplification was performed in two PCR steps, and a second sample barcode and Illumina TruSeq adapters were introduced in the second step. The libraries were sequenced on an Illumina NovaSeq using 2 x 150 bp paired-end reads. From the authors' description of their analysis: The reads were demultiplexed and collapsed into UMI-guided consensus sequences using migec v1.2.7. With mixcr v2.1.11, UMI consensuses were aligned to TRA and TRB V and J templates and assembled into clonotypes. A clonotype was counted as expanded or contracted only when both edgeR and NoisET called the clonotype significant, with the noise models trained on biological replicates. For edgeR calls, a false discovery rate-adjusted p below 0.01 and a log2 fold-change threshold of 1 were applied. As an exploratory analysis of dynamics, max-normalized trajectories of the 1000 most abundant clonotypes were examined with PCA combined with hierarchical clustering. Each responding clone was given a CD4 or CD8 phenotype based on the CD4+ and CD8+ repertoires, which had been sequenced separately. TCRdb reran the public reads through fastp at Q25 and MiXCR, keeping productive beta chains. Rows with one shared CDR3 protein collapse into an entry with the most common genes and DNA. The V and J calls follow TCRdb's processing rather than the paper's. The sample table shows 400,000 or so distinct CDR3 sequences, and over 15% are seen once. The biggest ten clones account for roughly 8.4% of the sample.

The germline V gene supplies CDR1 MGHRA and CDR2 YSYEKL. The CDR3 contains 16 residues, cysteine and phenylalanine counted. Only the CDR3 portion is preserved as DNA: 48 bases, with reading frame beginning at the first base. V and J are truncated by 1 base and 6 bases respectively, leaving an intervening sequence of 18 bases. This clonotype was seen a handful of times. It has no known antigen specificity. No base-level quality is on record; no much larger clone is a single base apart. Ficoll-Paque density gradient centrifugation was used to isolate PBMCs. The sequence is built from TRBV4-1 and TRBJ1-2, with the D gene call left open. The source is an adult woman who had mild COVID-19 (a few samples of this study predate the infection). The sample titles of this study are shuffled in the database, so cell type and time point are left out; the donor was told from shared clones. Material: PBMCs or a T cell subset sorted from them (not recorded which). CDR3 sequence: CASSQVGVGEQHGYTF. The DNA is TGCGCCAGCAGCCAAGTCGGTGTCGGAGAGCAGCATGGCTACACCTTC.